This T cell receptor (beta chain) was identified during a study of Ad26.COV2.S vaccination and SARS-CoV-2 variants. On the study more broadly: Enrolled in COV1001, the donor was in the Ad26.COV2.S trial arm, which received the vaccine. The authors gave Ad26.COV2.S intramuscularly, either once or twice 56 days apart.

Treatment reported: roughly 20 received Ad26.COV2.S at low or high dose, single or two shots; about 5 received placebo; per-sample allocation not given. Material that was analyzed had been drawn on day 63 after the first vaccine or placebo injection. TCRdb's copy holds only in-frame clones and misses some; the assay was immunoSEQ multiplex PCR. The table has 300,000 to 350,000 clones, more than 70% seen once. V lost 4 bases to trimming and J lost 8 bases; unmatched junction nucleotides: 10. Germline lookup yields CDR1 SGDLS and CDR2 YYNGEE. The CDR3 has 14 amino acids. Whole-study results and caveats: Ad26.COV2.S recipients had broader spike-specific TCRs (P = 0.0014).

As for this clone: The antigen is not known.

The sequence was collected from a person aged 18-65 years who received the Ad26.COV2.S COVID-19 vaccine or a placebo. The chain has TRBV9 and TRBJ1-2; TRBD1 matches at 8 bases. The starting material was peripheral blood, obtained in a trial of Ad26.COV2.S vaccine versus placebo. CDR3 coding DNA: TGTGCCAGCAGCCAGATACAGGGGGTCGGGGGCTACACCTTC. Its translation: CASSQIQGVGGYTF.